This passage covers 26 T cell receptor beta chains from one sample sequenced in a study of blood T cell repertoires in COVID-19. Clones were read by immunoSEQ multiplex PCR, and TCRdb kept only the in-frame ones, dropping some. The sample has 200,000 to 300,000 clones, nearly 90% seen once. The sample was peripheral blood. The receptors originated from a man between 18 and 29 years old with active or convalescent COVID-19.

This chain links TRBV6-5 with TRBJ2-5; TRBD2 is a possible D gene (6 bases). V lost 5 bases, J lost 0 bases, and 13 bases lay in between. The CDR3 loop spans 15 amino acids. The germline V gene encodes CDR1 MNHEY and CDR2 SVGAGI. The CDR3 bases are TGTGCCAGCAGTCGCCCGGGAGTCTACCAAGAGACCCAGTACTTC. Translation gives CASSRPGVYQETQYF.

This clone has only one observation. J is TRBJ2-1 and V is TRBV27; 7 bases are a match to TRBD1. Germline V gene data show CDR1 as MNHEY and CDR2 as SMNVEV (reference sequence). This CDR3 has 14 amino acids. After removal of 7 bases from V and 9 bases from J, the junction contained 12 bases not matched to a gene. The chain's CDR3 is CASTPRGPGIEQFF. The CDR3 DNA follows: TGTGCCAGCACCCCGAGGGGGCCTGGTATTGAGCAGTTCTTC.

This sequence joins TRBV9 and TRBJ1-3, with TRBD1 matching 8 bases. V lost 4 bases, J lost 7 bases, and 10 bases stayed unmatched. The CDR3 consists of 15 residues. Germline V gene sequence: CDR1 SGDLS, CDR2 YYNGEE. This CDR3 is CASSTEGQVFNTIYF. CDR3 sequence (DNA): TGTGCCAGCAGCACGGAGGGACAGGTCTTCAACACCATATATTTT.

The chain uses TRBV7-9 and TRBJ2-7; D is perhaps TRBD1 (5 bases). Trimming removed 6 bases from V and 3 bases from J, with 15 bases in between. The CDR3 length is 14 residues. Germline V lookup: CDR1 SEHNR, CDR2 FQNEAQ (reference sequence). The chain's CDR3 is CASSGARSIYEQYF. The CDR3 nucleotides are TGTGCCAGCAGTGGGGCGAGGTCAATCTACGAGCAGTACTTC. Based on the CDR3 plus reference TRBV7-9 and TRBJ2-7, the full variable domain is DTGVSQNPRHKITKRGQNVTFRCDPISEHNRLYWYRQTLGQGPEFLTYFQNEAQLEKSRLLSDRFSAERPKGSFSTLEIQRTEQGDSAMYLCASSGARSIYEQYFGPGTRLTVT.

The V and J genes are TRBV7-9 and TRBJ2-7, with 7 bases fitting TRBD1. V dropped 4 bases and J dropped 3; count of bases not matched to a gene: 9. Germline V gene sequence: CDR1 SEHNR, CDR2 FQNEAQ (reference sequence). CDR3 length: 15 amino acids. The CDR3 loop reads CASSSRTGENYEQYF. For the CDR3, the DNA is TGTGCCAGCAGCTCGCGGACAGGCGAGAACTACGAGCAGTACTTC.

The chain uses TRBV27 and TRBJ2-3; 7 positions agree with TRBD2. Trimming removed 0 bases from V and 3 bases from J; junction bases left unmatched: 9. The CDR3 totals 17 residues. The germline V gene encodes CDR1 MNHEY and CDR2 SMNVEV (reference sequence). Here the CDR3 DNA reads TGTGCCAGCAGTTTATCGATCATCGCCGGGGGGACAGATACGCAGTATTTT. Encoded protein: CASSLSIIAGGTDTQYF.

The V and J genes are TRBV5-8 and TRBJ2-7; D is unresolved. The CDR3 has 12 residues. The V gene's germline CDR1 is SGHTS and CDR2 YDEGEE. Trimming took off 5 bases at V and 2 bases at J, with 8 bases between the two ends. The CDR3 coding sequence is TGTGCCAGCAGAGAGGCCCCCTACGAGCAGTACTTC. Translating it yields CASREAPYEQYF.

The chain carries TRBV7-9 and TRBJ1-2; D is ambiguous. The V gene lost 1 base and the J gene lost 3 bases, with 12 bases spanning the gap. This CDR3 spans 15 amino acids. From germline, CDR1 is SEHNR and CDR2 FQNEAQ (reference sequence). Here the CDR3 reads CASSLGPPGDYGYTF. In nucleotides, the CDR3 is TGTGCCAGCAGCTTAGGGCCCCCGGGTGACTATGGCTACACCTTC.

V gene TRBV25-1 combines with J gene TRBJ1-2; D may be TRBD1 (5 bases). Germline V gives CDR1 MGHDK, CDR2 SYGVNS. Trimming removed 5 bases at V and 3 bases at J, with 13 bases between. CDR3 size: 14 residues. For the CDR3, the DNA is TGTGCCAGCAGTCCCGACAGCCTATACTATGGCTACACCTTC. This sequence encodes CASSPDSLYYGYTF.

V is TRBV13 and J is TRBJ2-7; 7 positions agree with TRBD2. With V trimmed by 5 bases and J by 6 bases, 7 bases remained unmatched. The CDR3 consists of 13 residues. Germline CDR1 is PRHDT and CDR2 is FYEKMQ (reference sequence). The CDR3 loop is CASSPGRTSEQYF. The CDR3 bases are TGTGCCAGCAGCCCGGGTAGGACTAGCGAGCAGTACTTC.

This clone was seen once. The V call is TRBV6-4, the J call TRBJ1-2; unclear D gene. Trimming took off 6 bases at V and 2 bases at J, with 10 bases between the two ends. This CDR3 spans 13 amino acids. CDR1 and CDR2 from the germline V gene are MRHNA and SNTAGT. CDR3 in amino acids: CASSLGVNYGYTF. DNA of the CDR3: TGTGCCAGCAGCCTTGGAGTAAACTATGGCTACACCTTC.

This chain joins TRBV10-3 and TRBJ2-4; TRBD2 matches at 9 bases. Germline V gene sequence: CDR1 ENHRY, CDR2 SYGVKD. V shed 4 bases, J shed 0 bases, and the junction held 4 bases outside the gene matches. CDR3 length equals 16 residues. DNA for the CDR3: TGTGCCATCAGTGGGGCTAGCGGGACAGCCAAAAACATTCAGTACTTC. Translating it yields CAISGASGTAKNIQYF.

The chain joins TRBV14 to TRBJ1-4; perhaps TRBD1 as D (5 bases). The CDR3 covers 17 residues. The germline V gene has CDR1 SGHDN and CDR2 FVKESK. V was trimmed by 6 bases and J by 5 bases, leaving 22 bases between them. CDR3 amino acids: CASSPRGSRAENEKLFF. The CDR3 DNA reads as TGTGCCAGCAGTCCTCGGGGGTCCAGGGCCGAAAATGAAAAACTGTTTTTT.

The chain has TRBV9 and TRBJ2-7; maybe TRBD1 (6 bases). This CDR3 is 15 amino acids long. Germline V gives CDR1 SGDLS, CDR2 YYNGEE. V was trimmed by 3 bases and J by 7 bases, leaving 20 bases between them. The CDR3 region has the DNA TGTGCCAGCAGCGAACAGGGTACCCCAGGGGAAGAGCAGTACTTC. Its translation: CASSEQGTPGEEQYF.

The CDR3 sequence is CASSSSRYSYNEQFF. CDR3 DNA: TGTGCCAGCAGTAGCTCCCGCTACTCCTACAATGAGCAGTTCTTC. The J gene is TRBJ2-1, the V gene TRBV2; no clear D gene. This CDR3 is 15 amino acids long. V was shortened by 5 bases and J by 0 bases, with 11 bases between the two germline ends. CDR1 and CDR2 from the germline V gene are SNHLY and FYNNEI.

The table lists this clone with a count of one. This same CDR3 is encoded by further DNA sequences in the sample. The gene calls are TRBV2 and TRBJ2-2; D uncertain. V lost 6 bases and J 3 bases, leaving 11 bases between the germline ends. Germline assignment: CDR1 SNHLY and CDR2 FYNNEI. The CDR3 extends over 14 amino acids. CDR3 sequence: CASSPTRDTGELFF. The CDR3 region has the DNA TGTGCCAGCAGCCCTACACGGGACACCGGGGAGCTGTTTTTT.

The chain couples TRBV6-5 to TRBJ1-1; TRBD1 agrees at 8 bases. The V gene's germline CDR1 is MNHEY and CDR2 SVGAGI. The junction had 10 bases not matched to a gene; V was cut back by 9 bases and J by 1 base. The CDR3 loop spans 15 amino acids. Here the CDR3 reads CASIPRTGPNTEAFF. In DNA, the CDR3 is TGTGCCAGTATCCCCAGGACAGGGCCGAACACTGAAGCTTTCTTT.

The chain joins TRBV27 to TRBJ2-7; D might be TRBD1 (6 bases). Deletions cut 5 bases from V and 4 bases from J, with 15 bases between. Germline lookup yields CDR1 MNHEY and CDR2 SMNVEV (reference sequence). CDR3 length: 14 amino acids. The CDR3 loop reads CASSPDRPSYEQYF. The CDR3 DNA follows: TGTGCCAGCAGTCCCGACAGGCCGAGTTACGAGCAGTACTTC.

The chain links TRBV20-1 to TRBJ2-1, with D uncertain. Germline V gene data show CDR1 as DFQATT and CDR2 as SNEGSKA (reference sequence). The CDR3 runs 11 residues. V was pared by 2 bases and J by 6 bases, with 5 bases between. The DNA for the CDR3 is TGCAGTGCTAGAATCAGCAATGAGCAGTTCTTC. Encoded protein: CSARISNEQFF.

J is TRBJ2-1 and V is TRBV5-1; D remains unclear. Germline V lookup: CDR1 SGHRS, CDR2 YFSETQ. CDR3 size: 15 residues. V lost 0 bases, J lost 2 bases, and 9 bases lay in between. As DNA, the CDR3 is TGCGCCAGCAGCTTGGCCAGCGTGACCTACAATGAGCAGTTCTTC. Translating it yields CASSLASVTYNEQFF.

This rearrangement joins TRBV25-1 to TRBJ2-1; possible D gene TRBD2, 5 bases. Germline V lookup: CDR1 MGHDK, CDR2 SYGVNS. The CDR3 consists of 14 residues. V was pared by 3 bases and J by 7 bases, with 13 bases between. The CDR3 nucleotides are TGTGCCAGCAGTGATGACTACCGACCTAATGAGCAGTTCTTC. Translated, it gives CASSDDYRPNEQFF.

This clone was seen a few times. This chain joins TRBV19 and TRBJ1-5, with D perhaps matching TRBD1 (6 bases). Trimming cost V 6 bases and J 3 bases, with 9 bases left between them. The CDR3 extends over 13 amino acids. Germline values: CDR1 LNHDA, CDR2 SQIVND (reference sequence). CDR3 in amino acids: CASSRGPNQPQHF. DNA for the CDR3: TGTGCCAGTAGCAGGGGACCCAATCAGCCCCAGCATTTT. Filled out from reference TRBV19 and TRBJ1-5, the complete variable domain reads DGGITQSPKYLFRKEGQNVTLSCEQNLNHDAMYWYRQDPGQGLRLIYYSQIVNDFQKGDIAEGYSVSREKKESFPLTVTSAQKNPTAFYLCASSRGPNQPQHFGDGTRLSIL.

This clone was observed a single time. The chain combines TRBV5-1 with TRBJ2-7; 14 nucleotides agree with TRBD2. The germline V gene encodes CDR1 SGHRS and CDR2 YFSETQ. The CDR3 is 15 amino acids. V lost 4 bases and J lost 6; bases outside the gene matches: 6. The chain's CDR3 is CASSAPGLAGVEQYF. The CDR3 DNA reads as TGCGCCAGCAGCGCCCCGGGACTAGCGGGGGTCGAGCAGTACTTC.

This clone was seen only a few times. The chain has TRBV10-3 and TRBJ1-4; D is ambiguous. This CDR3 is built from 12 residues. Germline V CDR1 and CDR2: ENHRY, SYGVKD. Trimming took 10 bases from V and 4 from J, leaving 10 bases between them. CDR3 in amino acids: CATLGLNEKLFF. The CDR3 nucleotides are TGTGCCACCCTCGGTCTTAATGAAAAACTGTTTTTT.

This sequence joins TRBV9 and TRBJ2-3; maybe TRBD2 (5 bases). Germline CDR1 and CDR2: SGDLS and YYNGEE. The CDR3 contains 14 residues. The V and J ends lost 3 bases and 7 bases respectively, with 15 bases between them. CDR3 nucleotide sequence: TGTGCCAGCAGCGGGCAGATAGCGCAACATACGCAGTATTTT. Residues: CASSGQIAQHTQYF.

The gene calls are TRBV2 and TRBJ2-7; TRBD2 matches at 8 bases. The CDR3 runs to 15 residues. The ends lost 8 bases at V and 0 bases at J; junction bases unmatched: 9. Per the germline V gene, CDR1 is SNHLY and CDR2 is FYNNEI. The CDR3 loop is CASGASGLSSYEQYF. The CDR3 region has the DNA TGTGCCAGCGGGGCTAGCGGGTTGAGCTCCTACGAGCAGTACTTC.